A selection of T cell receptor beta chains follows, all from one sample in a study of shared T cell receptors in the human thymus. Assay: immunoSEQ multiplex PCR; the TCRdb copy retains only in-frame clones and omits some. The data show some 640,000 clones, more than 75% seen once. The same specimen was also included in a second study, on human thymus T cells.

Sequencing used thymocytes. The receptors derive from a boy under two years old with a congenital heart defect. CDR3s include the opening cysteine and the closing phenylalanine or tryptophan. D genes are given only for firm matches. Clone size is stated in some rows and not others, as once, few, many or a class when expanded.

d_call	cdr3_length	clone_size	v_call	j_call	cdr3_nt	cdr3_aa
.	15	.	TRBV7-9	TRBJ2-3	TGTGCCAGCAGCTTAGCGCAGCACTACACAGATACGCAGTATTTT	CASSLAQHYTDTQYF
.	11	once	TRBV25-1	TRBJ1-1	TGTGCCAGCAGTTCCGGCACTGAAGCTTTCTTT	CASSSGTEAFF
TRBD1	13	.	TRBV6-5	TRBJ2-2	TGTGCCAGCCACAGGGGTGGGACCGGGGAGCTGTTTTTT	CASHRGGTGELFF
.	14	.	TRBV7-2	TRBJ2-7	TGTGCCAGCAGAATAGGGACATCAACCTACGAGCAGTACTTC	CASRIGTSTYEQYF
TRBD2	18	.	TRBV4-1	TRBJ2-5	TGCGCCAGCAGCCAAGATCTTACTAGCGGGAGGCTCCAAGAGACCCAGTACTTC	CASSQDLTSGRLQETQYF
.	18	.	TRBV15	TRBJ1-4	TGTGCCACCAGCAGAGCCAGGCCGTCGACAGGATTAAATGAAAAACTGTTTTTT	CATSRARPSTGLNEKLFF
.	15	.	TRBV21-1	TRBJ2-1	TGTGCCAGCAGCAAAAGGGGGCGACAGGGAAATGAGCAGTTCTTC	CASSKRGRQGNEQFF
.	14	.	TRBV5-6	TRBJ2-5	TGTGCCAGCAGCTTGAGGAGGACTACTGGGACCCAGTACTTC	CASSLRRTTGTQYF
.	16	.	TRBV28	TRBJ1-5	TGTGCCAGCAGTTTATGGGGGGCAGGGGCCAATCAGCCCCAGCATTTT	CASSLWGAGANQPQHF
.	11	.	TRBV11-2	TRBJ2-7	TGTGCCAGCAGCTTAAACAGCGAGCAGTACTTC	CASSLNSEQYF
TRBD1	16	once	TRBV18	TRBJ1-1	TGTGCCAGCTCACTTAGAGATGGACAGGGGAACACTGAAGCTTTCTTT	CASSLRDGQGNTEAFF
TRBD2	15	.	TRBV15	TRBJ2-1	TGTGCCACCAGCAGCGGGACTAGCGGACCCAATGAGCAGTTCTTC	CATSSGTSGPNEQFF
.	12	few	TRBV4-1	TRBJ2-3	TGCGCCAGCAGCCAAGACTCAGATACGCAGTATTTT	CASSQDSDTQYF
TRBD1	15	.	TRBV27	TRBJ2-1	TGTGCCAGCAGTGACCGGGACAGGGGGCTGGATGAGCAGTTCTTC	CASSDRDRGLDEQFF
TRBD1	13	.	TRBV10-2	TRBJ2-5	TGCGCCAGCAGCTGGACAGGGGGGGAGACCCAGTACTTC	CASSWTGGETQYF
.	14	.	TRBV15	TRBJ2-2	TGTGCCACCAGCAGGGAGCTAATAACCGGGGAGCTGTTTTTT	CATSRELITGELFF
TRBD2	15	.	TRBV7-6	TRBJ2-7	TGTGCCAGCGGAGCGGGAGGGGAGGCGCCCTACGAGCAGTACTTC	CASGAGGEAPYEQYF
.	19	once	TRBV14	TRBJ2-6	TGTGCCAGCAGCCAAGGGTGGGGGGGCCCCACCTCTGGGGCCAACGTCCTGACTTTC	CASSQGWGGPTSGANVLTF
TRBD1	17	.	TRBV2	TRBJ2-7	TGTGCCAGCAGTGAATTGTTAGCAGGGGGCATGTCCTACGAGCAGTACTTC	CASSELLAGGMSYEQYF
TRBD1	15	.	TRBV7-2	TRBJ1-2	TGTGCCAGCAGCCCCCGGACAGGGGGAGACTATGGCTACACCTTC	CASSPRTGGDYGYTF
.	19	.	TRBV4-1	TRBJ2-6	TGCGCCAGCAGCCAAGAGGTAGGGGCGGTCTTTTCCGGGGCCAACGTCCTGACTTTC	CASSQEVGAVFSGANVLTF
TRBD2	12	.	TRBV7-9	TRBJ2-3	TGTGTCGGTGCGGGGGGTACAGATACGCAGTATTTT	CVGAGGTDTQYF
TRBD2	15	few	TRBV5-4	TRBJ2-3	TGTGCCAGCAGCGGAGGGACTAGGCCGCAAGATACGCAGTATTTT	CASSGGTRPQDTQYF
TRBD1	14	.	TRBV10-2	TRBJ1-4	TGCGCCAGCAGTTTCTGGACAGGGGAGGAAAAACTGTTTTTT	CASSFWTGEEKLFF
TRBD2	14	once	TRBV9	TRBJ2-3	TGTGCCAGCAGGACCGGGGGGAAGACAGATACGCAGTATTTT	CASRTGGKTDTQYF
TRBD1	15	.	TRBV27	TRBJ1-5	TGTGCCAGCAGTAGGACAGGGTCGGGTCATCAGCCCCAGCATTTT	CASSRTGSGHQPQHF
.	14	.	TRBV2	TRBJ1-1	TGTGCCAGCAGTGACGCCCAGGGGAACACTGAAGCTTTCTTT	CASSDAQGNTEAFF
.	13	.	TRBV28	TRBJ1-2	TGTGCCAGCCTTTACTCGGACTCGGATGGCTACACCTTC	CASLYSDSDGYTF
TRBD1	14	.	TRBV28	TRBJ2-7	TGTGCCAGCAGGAGGGACAGCCGTTCCTACGAGCAGTACTTC	CASRRDSRSYEQYF
TRBD1	15	.	TRBV5-1	TRBJ2-1	TGCGCCAGCAGCCCAGGACAGGCGAACTACAATGAGCAGTTCTTC	CASSPGQANYNEQFF
TRBD2	16	.	TRBV15	TRBJ2-1	TGTGCCACCAGCAGAGGGTGGCGGGAGGGCATCAATGAGCAGTTCTTC	CATSRGWREGINEQFF
.	13	.	TRBV2	TRBJ2-2	TGTGCCAGCAGTTTCGGAGGCGCCGGGGAGCTGTTTTTT	CASSFGGAGELFF